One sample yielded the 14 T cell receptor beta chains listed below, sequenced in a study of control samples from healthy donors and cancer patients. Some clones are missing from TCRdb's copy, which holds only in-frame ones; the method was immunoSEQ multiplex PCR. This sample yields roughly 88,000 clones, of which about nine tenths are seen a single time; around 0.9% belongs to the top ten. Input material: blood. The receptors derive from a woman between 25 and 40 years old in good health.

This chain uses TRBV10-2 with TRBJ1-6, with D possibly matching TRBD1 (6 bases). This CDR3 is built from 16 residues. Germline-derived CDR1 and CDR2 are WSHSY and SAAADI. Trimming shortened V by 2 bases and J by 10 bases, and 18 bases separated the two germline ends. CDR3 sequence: CASSEVAGHEGSPLHF. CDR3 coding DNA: TGCGCCAGCAGTGAGGTCGCGGGACATGAGGGATCACCCCTCCACTTT.

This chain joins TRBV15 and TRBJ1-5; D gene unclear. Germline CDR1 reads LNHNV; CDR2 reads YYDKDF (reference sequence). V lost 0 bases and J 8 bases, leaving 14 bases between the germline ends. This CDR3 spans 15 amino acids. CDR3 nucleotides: TGTGCCACCAGCAGAGATGGGAGGACTGTTGAGCCCCAGCATTTT. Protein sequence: CATSRDGRTVEPQHF. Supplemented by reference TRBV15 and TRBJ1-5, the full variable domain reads DAMVIQNPRYQVTQFGKPVTLSCSQTLNHNVMYWYQQKSSQAPKLLFHYYDKDFNNEADTPDNFQSRRPNTSFCFLDIRSPGLGDTAMYLCATSRDGRTVEPQHFGDGTRLSIL.

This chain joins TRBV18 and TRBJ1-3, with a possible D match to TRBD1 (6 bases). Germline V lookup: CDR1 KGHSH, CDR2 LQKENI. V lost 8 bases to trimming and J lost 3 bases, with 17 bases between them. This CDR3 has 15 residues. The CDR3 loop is CASPRPGAVGNTIYF. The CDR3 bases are TGTGCCAGCCCCCGCCCGGGGGCTGTTGGAAACACCATATATTTT.

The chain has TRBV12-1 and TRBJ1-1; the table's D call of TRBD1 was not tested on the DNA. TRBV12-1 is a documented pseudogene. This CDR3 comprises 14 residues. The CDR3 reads CASSFQGCSPEAFF. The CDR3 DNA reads TGTGCCAGCAGCTTTCAGGGGTGTAGTCCTGAAGCTTTCTTT.

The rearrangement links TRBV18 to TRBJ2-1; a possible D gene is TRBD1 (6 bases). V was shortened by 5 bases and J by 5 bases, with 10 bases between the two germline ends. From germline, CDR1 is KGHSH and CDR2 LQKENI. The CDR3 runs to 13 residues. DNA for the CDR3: TGTGCCAGCTCAAGTAAGGGGGACAATGAGCAGTTCTTC. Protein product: CASSSKGDNEQFF.

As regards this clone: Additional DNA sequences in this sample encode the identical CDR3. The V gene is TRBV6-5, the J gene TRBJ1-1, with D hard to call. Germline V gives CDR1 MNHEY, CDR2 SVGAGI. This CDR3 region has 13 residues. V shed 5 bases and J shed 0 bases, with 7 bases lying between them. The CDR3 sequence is CASSRTVNTEAFF. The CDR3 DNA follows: TGTGCCAGCAGTCGTACCGTGAACACTGAAGCTTTCTTT.

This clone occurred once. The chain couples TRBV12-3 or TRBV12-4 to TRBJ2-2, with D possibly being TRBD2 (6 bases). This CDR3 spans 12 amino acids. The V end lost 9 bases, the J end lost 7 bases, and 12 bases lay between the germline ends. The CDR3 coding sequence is TGTGCCAGTAGGAGGGCCGGCGGGGAGCTGTTTTTT. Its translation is CASRRAGGELFF.

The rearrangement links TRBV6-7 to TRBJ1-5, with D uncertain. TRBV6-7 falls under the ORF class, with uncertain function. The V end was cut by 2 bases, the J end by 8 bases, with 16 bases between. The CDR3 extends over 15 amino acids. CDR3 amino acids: CASSYPGREWEPQHF. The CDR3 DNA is TGTGCCAGCAGTTACCCCGGTAGGGAATGGGAGCCCCAGCATTTT.

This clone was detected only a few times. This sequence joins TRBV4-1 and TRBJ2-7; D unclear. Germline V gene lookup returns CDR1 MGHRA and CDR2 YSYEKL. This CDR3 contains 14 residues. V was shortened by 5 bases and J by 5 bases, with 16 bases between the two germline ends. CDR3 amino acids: CASSAQGSGNEQYF. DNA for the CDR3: TGCGCCAGCAGCGCACAAGGCTCGGGCAACGAGCAGTACTTC.

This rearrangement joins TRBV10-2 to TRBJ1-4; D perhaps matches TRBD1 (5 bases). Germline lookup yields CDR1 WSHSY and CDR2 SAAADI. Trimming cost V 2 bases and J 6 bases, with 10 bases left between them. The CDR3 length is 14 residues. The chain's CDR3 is CASSERGTDEKLFF. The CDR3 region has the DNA TGCGCCAGCAGTGAGCGGGGGACTGATGAAAAACTGTTTTTT.

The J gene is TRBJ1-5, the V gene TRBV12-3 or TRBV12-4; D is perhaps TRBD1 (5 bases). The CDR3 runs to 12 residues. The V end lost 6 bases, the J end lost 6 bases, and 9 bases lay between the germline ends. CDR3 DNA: TGTGCCAGCAGCGCCAGGGTTCAGCCCCAGCATTTT. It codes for CASSARVQPQHF.

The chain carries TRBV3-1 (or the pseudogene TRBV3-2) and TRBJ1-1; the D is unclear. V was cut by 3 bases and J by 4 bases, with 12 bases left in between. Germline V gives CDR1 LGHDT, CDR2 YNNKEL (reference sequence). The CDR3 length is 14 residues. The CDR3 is CASSQGRGPTEAFF. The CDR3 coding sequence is TGTGCCAGCAGCCAGGGCAGAGGTCCCACTGAAGCTTTCTTT.

The CDR3 coding sequence is TGTGCCAGCAGTTACTCTGGGTTTAGCTCTGGAAACACCATATATTTT. Protein product: CASSYSGFSSGNTIYF. The V gene is TRBV6-5, the J gene TRBJ1-3; D uncertain. The V gene lost 0 bases and the J gene lost 0 bases, with 9 bases spanning the gap. The CDR3 has 16 amino acids. Germline CDR1 is MNHEY and CDR2 is SVGAGI.

In nucleotides, the CDR3 is TGCGCCAGCAGTCGACAGGGAGGAAGAACAGATACGCAGTATTTT. Protein: CASSRQGGRTDTQYF. This chain connects TRBV4-1 to TRBJ2-3, with a weak D call TRBD1 (7 bases). The CDR3 loop spans 15 amino acids. From germline, CDR1 is MGHRA and CDR2 YSYEKL. The ends were cut back, 6 bases at V and 3 bases at J, with 16 bases in the middle.